The 22 T cell receptor beta chains below all came from one sample that was sequenced in a study of identical twins. TCRdb analysed the 5' RACE reads with MiXCR anew, one entry per CDR3 protein. In the table there are 250,000 to 300,000 distinct CDR3 sequences, about 9% of which are singletons. This sample was also put to use in a study of yellow fever vaccine responses in identical twins.

The source material was CD8+ T cells sorted from blood. These receptors were obtained from a woman aged 18-29 years in good health.

The chain combines TRBV6-2 or TRBV6-3 with TRBJ2-6, with unresolved D. CDR1 and CDR2 (germline): MNHEY, SVGEGT. The CDR3 is 15 amino acids. V was clipped by 8 bases and J by 1 base, with 12 bases between them. In DNA form, the CDR3 reads TGTGCCAGCTCCGGCACCTTTTCTGGGGCCAACGTCCTGACTTTC. Translated: CASSGTFSGANVLTF.

This clonotype was seen a few times. The V and J genes are TRBV6-1 and TRBJ2-7; D tentatively fits TRBD1 or TRBD2 (6 bases each). The CDR3 covers 15 residues. The germline CDR1 and CDR2 sequences are MNHNS and SASEGT. Trimming stripped 6 bases from V and 7 bases from J, with 22 bases between. CDR3 DNA sequence: TGTGCCAGCAGCTGGTCGTGGGGGGCCCAGGGAGAGCAGTACTTC. This encodes CASSWSWGAQGEQYF.

The chain combines TRBV27 with TRBJ2-7; TRBD2 matches 16 bases. Germline assignment: CDR1 MNHEY and CDR2 SMNVEV (reference sequence). With 3 bases clipped from V and 7 bases from J, the junction kept 3 bases outside the gene matches. This CDR3 region has 15 residues. The CDR3, as DNA: TGTGCCAGCAGTTTGGGACTAGCGGGGGGGCGAGAGCAGTACTTC. Amino acid sequence: CASSLGLAGGREQYF.

V usage is TRBV20-1 and J usage is TRBJ1-4; a possible D gene is TRBD1 (5 bases). CDR3 length equals 14 residues. The V gene lost 3 bases and the J gene lost 2 bases, with 10 bases spanning the gap. Germline CDR1 reads DFQATT; CDR2 reads SNEGSKA (reference sequence). The CDR3 DNA is TGCAGTGCTAGTCGGGGGTCCACTAATGAAAAACTGTTTTTT. Protein: CSASRGSTNEKLFF.

This clonotype was counted only a few times. CDR3 region: CASYSPGGGNEQFF. The CDR3 DNA sequence: TGTGCCAGCTACTCCCCCGGTGGAGGCAATGAGCAGTTCTTC. The V gene is TRBV2, the J gene TRBJ2-1; weak D call: TRBD2 (5 bases). Germline loops: CDR1 SNHLY, CDR2 FYNNEI. The CDR3 consists of 14 residues. V dropped 8 bases and J dropped 6 bases, with 17 bases sitting between them.

This chain uses TRBV19 with TRBJ1-1; possibly TRBD1 for D (5 bases). Per germline, CDR1 LNHDA and CDR2 SQIVND (reference sequence). This CDR3 contains 12 residues. Trimming took 6 bases from V and 5 from J, leaving 10 bases between them. For the CDR3, the DNA is TGTGCCAGTAGGGCAGGGCTAACTGAAGCTTTCTTT. It is translated as CASRAGLTEAFF.

This clonotype came up many times. The V and J genes are TRBV20-1 and TRBJ2-2; TRBD2 is a possible D gene (5 bases). This CDR3 is built from 14 residues. The V end was cut by 1 base, the J end by 2 bases, with 8 bases between. Looked up from germline, CDR1 is DFQATT and CDR2 is SNEGSKA (reference sequence). The CDR3 sequence: CSARVDYNTGELFF. In DNA, the CDR3 is TGCAGTGCTAGAGTCGACTATAACACCGGGGAGCTGTTTTTT.

The gene calls are TRBV3-2 and TRBJ2-6; the DNA was not compared with TRBD1, the D call given in the table. TRBV3-2 is classified as a pseudogene. The CDR3 runs to 17 residues. The CDR3 spells CASSQTGTGDGANVLTF. The CDR3, as DNA: TGTGCCAGCAGCCAAACCGGGACAGGGGATGGGGCCAACGTCCTGACTTTC.

In this sample, this clonotype turned up a few times. The chain joins TRBV20-1 to TRBJ1-1, with D possibly being TRBD1 (5 bases). Germline CDR1 and CDR2: DFQATT and SNEGSKA (reference sequence). The ends were cut back, 4 bases at V and 3 bases at J, with 18 bases in the middle. The CDR3 extends over 15 amino acids. For the CDR3, the DNA is TGCAGTGCTATAAACGACAGCCGTTGGGACACTGAAGCTTTCTTT. Residues: CSAINDSRWDTEAFF.

This clonotype was seen repeatedly, ten times or more. The V and J genes are TRBV25-1 and TRBJ2-7; maybe TRBD1 (6 bases). The CDR3 consists of 12 residues. V shed 5 bases and J shed 7 bases, with 12 bases lying between them. Germline lookup yields CDR1 MGHDK and CDR2 SYGVNS. CDR3 region: CASSYRVGEQYF. The CDR3 DNA reads as TGTGCCAGCAGTTACAGGGTGGGGGAGCAGTACTTC.

This clonotype was seen many times. The genes are TRBV4-3 and TRBJ2-1; 8 bases map to TRBD1. There are 17 residues in the CDR3. Germline CDR1 LGHNA, CDR2 YSLEER. V was pared by 4 bases and J by 0 bases, with 8 bases of the junction left unmatched. The CDR3 reads CASSPRRTGSSYNEQFF. The CDR3 DNA sequence: TGCGCCAGCAGCCCCCGACGGACAGGGAGCTCCTACAATGAGCAGTTCTTC.

The rearrangement joins TRBV2 to TRBJ2-4, with unresolved D. Germline assignment: CDR1 SNHLY and CDR2 FYNNEI. Trimming removed 0 bases from V and 0 bases from J, with 6 bases in between. This CDR3 is 15 amino acids long. CDR3 region: CASSEARLAKNIQYF. The CDR3 bases are TGTGCCAGCAGTGAAGCCAGACTAGCCAAAAACATTCAGTACTTC.

Points on this clonotype: The junction departs from germline at one end; a sequencing error may be responsible. J is TRBJ2-5 and V is TRBV12-5, with a possible D match to TRBD2 (7 bases). The CDR3 is made up of 16 amino acids. CDR1 and CDR2 (germline): LGHNT, FRNRAP. This CDR3 reads CASGSLGGRSPETQYF. The DNA of the CDR3 is TGTGCCAGTGGTAGCTTGGGGGGGCGGTCCCCGGAGACCCAGTACTTC.

The chain couples TRBV4-1 to TRBJ1-1; D is uncertain. Germline values: CDR1 MGHRA, CDR2 YSYEKL. V was pared by 0 bases and J by 0 bases, with 11 bases between. The CDR3 spans 16 residues. CDR3 protein: CASSQEAGLLNTEAFF. In DNA, the CDR3 is TGCGCCAGCAGCCAAGAAGCAGGCTTACTGAACACTGAAGCTTTCTTT.

The table lists this clonotype with many counts. The chain has TRBV12-3 or TRBV12-4 and TRBJ2-7; 14 bases align to TRBD2. J was trimmed by 5 bases and V by 4 bases; bases with no gene match: 1. This CDR3 comprises 14 residues. CDR3 sequence: CASSSGLAGDEQYF. Here the CDR3 DNA reads TGTGCCAGCAGTTCGGGACTAGCGGGAGACGAGCAGTACTTC.

The genes are TRBV5-1 and TRBJ2-7; 10 positions agree with TRBD1. This CDR3 spans 15 amino acids. Germline V gene lookup returns CDR1 SGHRS and CDR2 YFSETQ. Trimming removed 0 bases from V and 2 bases from J; junction bases left unmatched: 2. CDR3 residues: CASSLETGGTYEQYF. DNA of the CDR3: TGCGCCAGCAGCTTGGAGACAGGGGGCACCTACGAGCAGTACTTC. Complete variable domain (other parts from reference TRBV5-1 and TRBJ2-7): KAGVTQTPRYLIKTRGQQVTLSCSPISGHRSVSWYQQTPGQGLQFLFEYFSETQRNKGNFPGRFSGRQFSNSRSEMNVSTLELGDSALYLCASSLETGGTYEQYFGPGTRLTVT.

The table lists this clonotype with many counts. The gene calls are TRBV3-1 and TRBJ2-3; 10 bases line up with TRBD2. The CDR3 spans 18 residues. Germline CDR1 LGHDT, CDR2 YNNKEL (reference sequence). V gave up 2 bases and J gave up 6 bases; unmatched junction bases: 14. The CDR3 loop is CASSQPTREREGPDTQYF. CDR3 sequence (DNA): TGTGCCAGCAGCCAACCTACACGGGAGCGGGAGGGCCCGGATACGCAGTATTTT.

The genes are TRBV11-2 and TRBJ2-5, with 10 bases that match TRBD2. Germline trimming cut 3 bases from V and 5 bases from J; bases unmatched to any gene: 15. From germline, CDR1 is SGHAT and CDR2 FQNNGV. This CDR3 region has 18 residues. The CDR3 spells CASSFPSGSEVFRETQYF. CDR3 in DNA: TGTGCCAGCAGCTTCCCTAGCGGGAGTGAAGTCTTTAGGGAGACCCAGTACTTC. The full variable domain, with the rest looked up from reference TRBV11-2 and TRBJ2-5, is EAGVAQSPRYKIIEKRQSVAFWCNPISGHATLYWYQQILGQGPKLLIQFQNNGVVDDSQLPKDRFSAERLKGVDSTLKIQPAKLEDSAVYLCASSFPSGSEVFRETQYFGPGTRLLVL.

The rearrangement joins TRBV5-5 to TRBJ1-4; no clear D gene. V was shortened by 0 bases and J by 4 bases, with 7 bases between the two germline ends. This CDR3 has 14 amino acids. Germline assignment: CDR1 SGHKS and CDR2 YYEKEE (reference sequence). CDR3 in amino acids: CASSLDTDNEKLFF. CDR3 DNA sequence: TGTGCCAGCAGCTTGGACACCGATAATGAAAAACTGTTTTTT.

This clonotype was counted many times. The rearrangement uses TRBV3-1 and TRBJ1-2, with D possibly TRBD1 on 5 matching bases. Per the germline V gene, CDR1 is LGHDT and CDR2 is YNNKEL (reference sequence). The CDR3 runs 16 residues. V lost 0 bases to trimming and J lost 7 bases, with 18 bases between them. The CDR3 loop is CASSQEIGGWIAGYTF. In DNA, the CDR3 is TGTGCCAGCAGCCAAGAAATCGGGGGTTGGATTGCTGGCTACACCTTC.

There are a few counts of this clonotype. The gene calls are TRBV4-3 and TRBJ2-3; 7 bases agree with TRBD2. Germline lookup yields CDR1 LGHNA and CDR2 YSLEER. The CDR3 has 19 residues. V was clipped by 0 bases and J by 5 bases; unmatched bases: 17. The DNA for the CDR3 is TGCGCCAGCAGCCAAGATAACGTGCGGGAGATCGTGATGGAAGATACGCAGTATTTT. Its translation: CASSQDNVREIVMEDTQYF.

This clonotype came up a few times. V usage is TRBV6-2 or TRBV6-3 and J usage is TRBJ2-3; 9 bases agree with TRBD2. CDR1 is MNHEY, CDR2 SVGEGT, per germline. J lost 1 base, V lost 5 bases, and 4 bases had no gene match. The CDR3 totals 15 residues. CDR3 in amino acids: CASSLWTSGTDTQYF. In nucleotides, the CDR3 is TGTGCCAGCAGTCTCTGGACTAGCGGCACAGATACGCAGTATTTT.